One T cell receptor beta chain is described in this entry. Its antigen is as yet unknown. The sample belongs to a study of cytomegalovirus exposure and HLA in healthy donors. General study points: DRB1 had the most TCR associations and HLA-C the fewest, a later analysis found, with rates varying by HLA locus. Most TCR sequences were uncommon, yet certain public TCRs appeared in many donors. A later analysis appeared to link common viral pathogens to several of the most significant clusters.

The V gene's germline CDR1 is SGDLS and CDR2 YYNGEE. The junction had 11 bases not matched to a gene; V was cut back by 4 bases and J by 4 bases. CDR3 length equals 16 residues. PCR primers comprised 60 Vbeta and 13 Jbeta primers. Profiled with immunoSEQ multiplex PCR; TCRdb holds only in-frame clones, not every one. Of roughly 130,000 clones in the sample, 65% to 75% were seen once. The source material was PBMCs. V usage is TRBV9 and J usage is TRBJ2-3, with TRBD2 matching over 8 bases. The sequence came from a man between 40 and 49 years old in good health and CMV-seropositive. The CDR3 protein is CASSPRAGVLADTQYF. The CDR3 DNA reads TGTGCCAGCAGCCCGCGAGCGGGAGTCTTAGCAGATACGCAGTATTTT. Together with reference TRBV9 and TRBJ2-3, the CDR3 gives the full variable domain: DSGVTQTPKHLITATGQRVTLRCSPRSGDLSVYWYQQSLDQGLQFLIQYYNGEERAKGNILERFSAQQFPDLHSELNLSSLELGDSALYFCASSPRAGVLADTQYFGPGTRLTVL.